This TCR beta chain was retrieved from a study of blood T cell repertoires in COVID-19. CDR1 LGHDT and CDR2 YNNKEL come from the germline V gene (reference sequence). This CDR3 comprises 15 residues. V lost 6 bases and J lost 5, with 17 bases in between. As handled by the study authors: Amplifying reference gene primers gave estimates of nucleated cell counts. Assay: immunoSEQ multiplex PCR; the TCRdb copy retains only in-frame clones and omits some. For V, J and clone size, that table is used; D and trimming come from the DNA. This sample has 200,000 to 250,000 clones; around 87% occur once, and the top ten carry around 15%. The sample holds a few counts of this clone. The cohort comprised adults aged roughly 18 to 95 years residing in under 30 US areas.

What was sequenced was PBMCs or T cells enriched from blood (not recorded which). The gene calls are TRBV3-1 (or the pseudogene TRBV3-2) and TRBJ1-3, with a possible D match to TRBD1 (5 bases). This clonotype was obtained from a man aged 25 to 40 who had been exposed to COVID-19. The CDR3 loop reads CASRPAGPWRNTIYF. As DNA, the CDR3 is TGTGCCAGCAGACCCGCGGGACCATGGAGAAACACCATATATTTT.